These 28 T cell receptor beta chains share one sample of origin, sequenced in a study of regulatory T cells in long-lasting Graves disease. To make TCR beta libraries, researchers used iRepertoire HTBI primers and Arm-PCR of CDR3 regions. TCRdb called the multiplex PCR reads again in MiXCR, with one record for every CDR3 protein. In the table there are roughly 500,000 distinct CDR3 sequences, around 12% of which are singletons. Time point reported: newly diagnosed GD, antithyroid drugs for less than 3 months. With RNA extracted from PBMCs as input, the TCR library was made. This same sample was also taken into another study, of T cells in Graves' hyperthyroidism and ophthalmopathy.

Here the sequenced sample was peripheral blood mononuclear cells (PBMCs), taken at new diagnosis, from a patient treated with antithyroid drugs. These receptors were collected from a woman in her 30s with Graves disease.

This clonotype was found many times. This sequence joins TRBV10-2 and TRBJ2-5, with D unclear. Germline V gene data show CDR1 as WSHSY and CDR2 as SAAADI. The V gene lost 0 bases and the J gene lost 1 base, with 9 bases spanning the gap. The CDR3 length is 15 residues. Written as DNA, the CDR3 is TGCGCCAGCAGTGAGTCAGTCCGGGCCCAAGAGACCCAGTACTTC. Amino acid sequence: CASSESVRAQETQYF.

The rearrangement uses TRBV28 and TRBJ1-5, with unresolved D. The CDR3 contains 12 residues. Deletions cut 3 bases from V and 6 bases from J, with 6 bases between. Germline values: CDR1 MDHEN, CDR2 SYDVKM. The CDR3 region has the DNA TGTGCCAGCAGTTTCACCGGTCAGCCCCAGCATTTT. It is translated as CASSFTGQPQHF.

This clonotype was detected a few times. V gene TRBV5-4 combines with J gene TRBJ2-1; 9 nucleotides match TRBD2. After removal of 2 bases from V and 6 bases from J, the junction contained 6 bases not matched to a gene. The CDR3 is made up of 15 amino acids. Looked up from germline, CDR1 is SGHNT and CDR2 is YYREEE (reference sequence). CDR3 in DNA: TGTGCCAGCAGCTTTATAGCGGGAGCGGGCAATGAGCAGTTCTTC. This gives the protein CASSFIAGAGNEQFF.

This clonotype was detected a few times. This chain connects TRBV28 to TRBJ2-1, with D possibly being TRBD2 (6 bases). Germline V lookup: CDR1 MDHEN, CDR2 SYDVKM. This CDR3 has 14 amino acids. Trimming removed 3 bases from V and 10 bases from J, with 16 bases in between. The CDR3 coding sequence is TGTGCCAGCAGTTTGTCCGGGGACTGGCCCGAGCAGTTCTTC. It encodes CASSLSGDWPEQFF.

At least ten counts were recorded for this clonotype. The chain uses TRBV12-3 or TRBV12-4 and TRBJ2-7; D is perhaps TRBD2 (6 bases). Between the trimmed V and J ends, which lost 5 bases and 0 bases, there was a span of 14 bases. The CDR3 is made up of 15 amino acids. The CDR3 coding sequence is TGTGCCAGCAGTAAAGGAGGGAGTCTCTCCTACGAGCAGTACTTC. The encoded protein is CASSKGGSLSYEQYF.

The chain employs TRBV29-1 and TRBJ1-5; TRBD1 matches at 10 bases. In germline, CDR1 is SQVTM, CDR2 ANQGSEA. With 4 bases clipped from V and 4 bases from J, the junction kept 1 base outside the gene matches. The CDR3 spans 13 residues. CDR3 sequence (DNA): TGCAGCGTTGGGGACAGGGGAAATCAGCCCCAGCATTTT. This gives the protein CSVGDRGNQPQHF.

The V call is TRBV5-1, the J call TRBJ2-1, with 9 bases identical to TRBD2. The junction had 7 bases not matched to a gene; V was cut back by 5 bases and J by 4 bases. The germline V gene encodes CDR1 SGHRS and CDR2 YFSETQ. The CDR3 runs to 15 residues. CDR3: CASRRTSDEYNEQFF. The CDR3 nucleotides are TGCGCCAGCAGGAGGACTAGCGACGAGTACAATGAGCAGTTCTTC.

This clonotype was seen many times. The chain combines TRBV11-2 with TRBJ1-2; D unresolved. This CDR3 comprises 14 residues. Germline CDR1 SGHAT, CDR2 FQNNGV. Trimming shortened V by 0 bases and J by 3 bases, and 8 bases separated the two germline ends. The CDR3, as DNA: TGTGCCAGCAGCTTAGATCCCGGGCACTATGGCTACACCTTC. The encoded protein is CASSLDPGHYGYTF.

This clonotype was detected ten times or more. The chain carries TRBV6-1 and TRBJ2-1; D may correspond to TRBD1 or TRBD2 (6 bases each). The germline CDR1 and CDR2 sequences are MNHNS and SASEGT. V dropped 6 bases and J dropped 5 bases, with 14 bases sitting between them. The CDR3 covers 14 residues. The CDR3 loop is CASSRWGANNEQFF. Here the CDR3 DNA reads TGTGCCAGCAGCCGTTGGGGGGCTAACAATGAGCAGTTCTTC.

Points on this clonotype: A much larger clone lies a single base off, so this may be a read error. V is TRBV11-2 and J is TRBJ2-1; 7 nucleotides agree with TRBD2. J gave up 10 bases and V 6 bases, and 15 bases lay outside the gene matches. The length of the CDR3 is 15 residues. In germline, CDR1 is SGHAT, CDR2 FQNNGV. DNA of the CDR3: TGTGCCAGCAGTTCAAGCGGGGTGAGCTCCTACGAGCAGTTCTTC. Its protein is CASSSSGVSSYEQFF.

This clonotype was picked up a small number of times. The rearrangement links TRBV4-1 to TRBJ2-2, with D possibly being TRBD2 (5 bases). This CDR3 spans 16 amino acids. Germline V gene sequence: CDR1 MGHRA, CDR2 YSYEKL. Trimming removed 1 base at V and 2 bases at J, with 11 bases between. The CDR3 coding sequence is TGCGCCAGCAGCCAAGTTTCGGGATCCAACACCGGGGAGCTGTTTTTT. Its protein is CASSQVSGSNTGELFF.

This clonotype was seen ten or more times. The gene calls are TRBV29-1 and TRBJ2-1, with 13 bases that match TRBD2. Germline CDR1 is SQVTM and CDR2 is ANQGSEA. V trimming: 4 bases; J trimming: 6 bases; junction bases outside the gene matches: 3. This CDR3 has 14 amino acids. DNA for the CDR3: TGCAGCGTTGTGGGGACTAGCGGGATCAATGAGCAGTTCTTC. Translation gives CSVVGTSGINEQFF.

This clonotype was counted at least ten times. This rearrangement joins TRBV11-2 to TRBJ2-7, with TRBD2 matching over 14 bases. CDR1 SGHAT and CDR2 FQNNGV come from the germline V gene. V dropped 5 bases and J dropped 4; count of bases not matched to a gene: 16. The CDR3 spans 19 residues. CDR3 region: CASSLTSGLAGGPPYEQYF. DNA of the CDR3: TGTGCCAGCAGCCTCACCTCCGGACTAGCGGGAGGCCCTCCTTACGAGCAGTACTTC.

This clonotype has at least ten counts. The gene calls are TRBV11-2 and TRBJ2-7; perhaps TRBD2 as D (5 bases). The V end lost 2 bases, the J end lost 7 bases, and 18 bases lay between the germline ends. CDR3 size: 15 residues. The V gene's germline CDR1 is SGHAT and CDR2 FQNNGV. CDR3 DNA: TGTGCCAGCAGCTTATCATTGGTATTGTCGGGGGAGCAGTACTTC. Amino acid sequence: CASSLSLVLSGEQYF.

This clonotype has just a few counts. The CDR3 region has the DNA TGTGCCGGACGACTAGCGGGAGGCACCGGGGAGCTGTTTTTT. It is translated as CAGRLAGGTGELFF. The rearrangement uses TRBV6-2 or TRBV6-3 and TRBJ2-2, with 13 bases lining up with TRBD2. CDR1 is MNHEY and CDR2 is SVGEGT in the germline V gene. V was pared by 11 bases and J by 4 bases, with 4 bases of the junction left unmatched. This CDR3 is 14 amino acids long.

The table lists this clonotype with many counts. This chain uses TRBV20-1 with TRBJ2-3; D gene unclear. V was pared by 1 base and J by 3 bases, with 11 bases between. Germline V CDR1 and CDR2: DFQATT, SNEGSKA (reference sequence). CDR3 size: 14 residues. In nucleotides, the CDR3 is TGCAGTGCTAGAGCGATCGGCAGAACAGATACGCAGTATTTT. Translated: CSARAIGRTDTQYF.

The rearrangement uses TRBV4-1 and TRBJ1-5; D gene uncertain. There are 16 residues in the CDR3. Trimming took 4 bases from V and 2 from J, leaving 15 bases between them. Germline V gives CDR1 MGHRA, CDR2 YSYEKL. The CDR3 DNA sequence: TGCGCCAGCAGCCTTCTCGTCTCACTGGGCAATCAGCCCCAGCATTTT. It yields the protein CASSLLVSLGNQPQHF.

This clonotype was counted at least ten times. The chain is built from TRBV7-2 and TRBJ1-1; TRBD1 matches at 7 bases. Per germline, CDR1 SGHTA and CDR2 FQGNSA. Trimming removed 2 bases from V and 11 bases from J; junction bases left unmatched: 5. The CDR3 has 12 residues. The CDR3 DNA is TGTGCCAGCAGCTTATTGGACAGGCCGGCTTTCTTT. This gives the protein CASSLLDRPAFF.

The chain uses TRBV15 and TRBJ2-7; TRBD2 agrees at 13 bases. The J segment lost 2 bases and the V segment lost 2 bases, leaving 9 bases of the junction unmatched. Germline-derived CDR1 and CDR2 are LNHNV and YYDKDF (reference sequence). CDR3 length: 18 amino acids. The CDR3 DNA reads TGTGCCACCAGCAGATCCACCATACTAGCGGGAGGGACCTACGAGCAGTACTTC. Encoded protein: CATSRSTILAGGTYEQYF.

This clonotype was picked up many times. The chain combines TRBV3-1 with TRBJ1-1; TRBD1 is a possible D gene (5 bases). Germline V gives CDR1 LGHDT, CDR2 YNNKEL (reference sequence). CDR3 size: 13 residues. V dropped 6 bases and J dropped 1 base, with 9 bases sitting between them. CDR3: CASRRGGNTEAFF. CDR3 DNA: TGTGCCAGCAGACGGGGGGGGAACACTGAAGCTTTCTTT. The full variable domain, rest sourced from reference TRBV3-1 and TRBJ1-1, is DTAVSQTPKYLVTQMGNDKSIKCEQNLGHDTMYWYKQDSKKFLKIMFSYNNKELIINETVPNRFSPKSPDKAHLNLHINSLELGDSAVYFCASRRGGNTEAFFGQGTRLTVV.

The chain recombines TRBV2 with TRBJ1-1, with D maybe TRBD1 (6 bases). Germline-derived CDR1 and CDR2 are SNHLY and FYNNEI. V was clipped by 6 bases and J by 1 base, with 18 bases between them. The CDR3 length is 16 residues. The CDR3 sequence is CASSPGDGGQNTEAFF. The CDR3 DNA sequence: TGTGCCAGCAGCCCCGGGGACGGGGGGCAGAACACTGAAGCTTTCTTT.

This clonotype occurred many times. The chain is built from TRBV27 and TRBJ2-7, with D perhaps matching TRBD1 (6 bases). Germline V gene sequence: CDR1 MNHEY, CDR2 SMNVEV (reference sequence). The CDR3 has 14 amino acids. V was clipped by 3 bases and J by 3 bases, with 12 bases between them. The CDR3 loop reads CASSFRKTGYEQYF. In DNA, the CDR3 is TGTGCCAGCAGTTTCCGCAAGACAGGCTACGAGCAGTACTTC.

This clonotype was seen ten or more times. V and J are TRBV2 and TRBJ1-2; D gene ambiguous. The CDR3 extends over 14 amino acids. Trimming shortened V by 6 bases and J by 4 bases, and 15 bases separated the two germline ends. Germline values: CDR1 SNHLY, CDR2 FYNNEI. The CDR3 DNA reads TGTGCCAGCAGACGAGGGCCGCAGACCTATGGCTACACCTTC. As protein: CASRRGPQTYGYTF. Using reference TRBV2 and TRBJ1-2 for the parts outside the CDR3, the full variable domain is EPEVTQTPSHQVTQMGQEVILRCVPISNHLYFYWYRQILGQKVEFLVSFYNNEISEKSEIFDDQFSVERPDGSNFTLKIRSTKLEDSAMYFCASRRGPQTYGYTFGSGTRLTVV.

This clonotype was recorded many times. As DNA, the CDR3 is TGCAGTGCCACCATAGCGGGAGACGCAGATACGCAGTATTTT. Protein product: CSATIAGDADTQYF. The chain uses TRBV20-1 and TRBJ2-3; 9 bases fit TRBD2. From germline, CDR1 is DFQATT and CDR2 SNEGSKA (reference sequence). V trimming: 6 bases; J trimming: 4 bases; junction bases outside the gene matches: 8. The CDR3 loop spans 14 amino acids.

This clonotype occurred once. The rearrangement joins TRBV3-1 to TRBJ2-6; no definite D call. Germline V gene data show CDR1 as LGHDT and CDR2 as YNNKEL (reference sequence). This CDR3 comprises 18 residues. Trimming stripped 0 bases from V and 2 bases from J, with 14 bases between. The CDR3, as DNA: TGTGCCAGCAGCCAAGAACCCGAATCAGCACCTGGGGCCAACGTCCTGACTTTC. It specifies CASSQEPESAPGANVLTF.

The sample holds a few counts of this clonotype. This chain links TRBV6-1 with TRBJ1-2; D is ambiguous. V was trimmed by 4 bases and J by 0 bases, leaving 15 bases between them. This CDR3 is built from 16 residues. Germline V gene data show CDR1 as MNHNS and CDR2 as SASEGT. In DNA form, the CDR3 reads TGTGCCAGCAGTGGCGGCGGGGTACCCACTAACTATGGCTACACCTTC. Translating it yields CASSGGGVPTNYGYTF.

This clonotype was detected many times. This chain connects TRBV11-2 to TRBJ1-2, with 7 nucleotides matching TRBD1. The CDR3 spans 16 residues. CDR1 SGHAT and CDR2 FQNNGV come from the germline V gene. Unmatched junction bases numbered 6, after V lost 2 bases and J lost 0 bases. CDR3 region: CASSLKQGSANYGYTF. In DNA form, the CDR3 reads TGTGCCAGCAGCTTAAAACAGGGGTCGGCTAACTATGGCTACACCTTC.

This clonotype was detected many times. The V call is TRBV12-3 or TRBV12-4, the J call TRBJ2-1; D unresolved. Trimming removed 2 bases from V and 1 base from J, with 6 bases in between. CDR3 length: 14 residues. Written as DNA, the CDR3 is TGTGCCAGCAGTTTACCCGGGTCCTACAATGAGCAGTTCTTC. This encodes CASSLPGSYNEQFF.